These 25 T cell receptor beta chains were all obtained from the same sample, sequenced in a study of tumor-infiltrating lymphocytes in primary liver carcinoma. Blood RNA was derived from unsorted whole blood, and germline DNA was extracted too. Total RNA amounting to approximately 460 ng was the source from which TCR beta cDNA was made with a constant-region primer. Slightly modified ARM-PCR, run as three nested multiplex PCR rounds, produced the TCR beta libraries. For roughly 10 cycles apiece, the opening two PCR rounds ran with TRBV1-TRBV30 forward primers and a C-beta reverse primer. MiXCR, applied by TCRdb to the multiplex PCR reads, yields one record per CDR3 protein. The sample contains 300,000 to 350,000 distinct CDR3 sequences, nearly 60% of which appear only once. The sample taken for sequencing was peripheral blood. These receptors were obtained from a woman aged 25 to 39 with primary liver carcinoma and hepatitis B virus infection.

This clonotype was seen at least ten times. The genes are TRBV11-3 and TRBJ2-3; the D gene is possibly TRBD1 (5 bases). The CDR3 is 14 amino acids. Germline V gives CDR1 SGHNT, CDR2 YENEEA. The germline V and J ends were trimmed by 2 bases and 1 base, with 7 bases remaining between them. The CDR3 region has the DNA TGTGCCAGCAGCTTAAGGGGTGGCACAGATACGCAGTATTTT. Translated, it gives CASSLRGGTDTQYF. Looking up the rest from reference TRBV11-3 and TRBJ2-3 gives the full variable domain: EAGVVQSPRYKIIEKKQPVAFWCNPISGHNTLYWYLQNLGQGPELLIRYENEEAVDDSQLPKDRFSAERLKGVDSTLKIQPAELGDSAVYLCASSLRGGTDTQYFGPGTRLTVL.

CDR3 protein: CASSQGLTGRPDSYTF. In nucleotides, the CDR3 is TGCGCCAGCAGCCAAGGCCTGACCGGGAGGCCGGACAGTTACACCTTC. This chain connects TRBV4-1 to TRBJ1-2; D possibly corresponds to TRBD1 (6 bases). The CDR3 has 16 residues. V was trimmed by 1 base and J by 11 bases, leaving 23 bases between them. Germline values: CDR1 MGHRA, CDR2 YSYEKL.

This clonotype was detected ten times or more. J is TRBJ1-1 and V is TRBV11-3; D not resolved. CDR3 size: 14 residues. From germline, CDR1 is SGHNT and CDR2 YENEEA. Trimming took 2 bases from V and 2 from J, leaving 9 bases between them. The CDR3 sequence: CASSLTSTNTEAFF. Here the CDR3 DNA reads TGTGCCAGCAGCTTAACCAGTACTAACACTGAAGCTTTCTTT.

This clonotype occurred many times. The chain has TRBV29-1 and TRBJ1-1; D is unresolved. The CDR3 sequence is 15 residues long. V was trimmed by 5 bases and J by 3 bases, leaving 19 bases between them. The V gene's germline CDR1 is SQVTM and CDR2 ANQGSEA. The CDR3 sequence: CSVIPYRGGHTEAFF. In DNA form, the CDR3 reads TGCAGCGTTATCCCTTATCGGGGTGGCCACACTGAAGCTTTCTTT.

Remarks on this clonotype: Since no conserved phenylalanine or tryptophan closes the CDR3, a read error is the likely cause. The V call is TRBV30, the J call TRBJ2-1, with 8 nucleotides matching TRBD2. CDR1 is GTSNPN, CDR2 SVGIG, per germline (reference sequence). This CDR3 region has 14 residues. This CDR3 reads CAWAGTRGSNEQFI. The CDR3, as DNA: TGTGCCTGGGCCGGGACTAGAGGGAGTAATGAACAGTTCATC.

As regards this clonotype: This clone may be a read error of a much larger clone one base away. J is TRBJ1-2 and V is TRBV29-1, with D tentatively TRBD1 (5 bases). Germline CDR1 reads SQVTM; CDR2 reads ANQGSEA. Trimming took 3 bases from V and 8 from J, leaving 13 bases between them. The CDR3 is 12 residues long. The CDR3 sequence: CSVDNRLRGYTF. CDR3 sequence (DNA): TGCAGCGTTGATAACAGGCTGAGAGGCTACACCTTC.

This clonotype was counted at least ten times. This chain connects TRBV11-2 to TRBJ2-7, with 7 bases aligning to TRBD1. Trimming at V came to 0 bases and at J to 5 bases, leaving 7 bases not matched to a gene. The CDR3 runs 15 residues. Germline V gene sequence: CDR1 SGHAT, CDR2 FQNNGV. This CDR3 reads CASSLDQGVWHEQYF. As DNA, the CDR3 is TGTGCCAGCAGCTTAGATCAGGGGGTTTGGCACGAGCAGTACTTC.

This clonotype was found a few times. The junction does not match germline at one end; this may be a read error. The chain carries TRBV12-3 or TRBV12-4 and TRBJ2-5; TRBD1 is a possible D gene (6 bases). This CDR3 comprises 13 residues. The CDR3 region has the DNA TGTGCCAGCGCAAGTACAGGGCAAGGGACCCAGTACTTC. Translating gives CASASTGQGTQYF.

With respect to this clonotype: The conserved phenylalanine or tryptophan is not found at the CDR3 terminus, so this likely reflects a read error. This sequence joins TRBV12-3 or TRBV12-4 and TRBJ2-7; TRBD2 aligns across 7 bases. The junction had 0 bases not matched to a gene; V was cut back by 3 bases and J by 7 bases. The CDR3 extends over 11 amino acids. The CDR3 loop is CASSLGGEQYS. The DNA of the CDR3 is TGTGCCAGCAGTTTGGGAGGGGAGCAGTACTCC.

The gene calls are TRBV30 and TRBJ1-5; no clear D gene. The CDR3 runs to 13 residues. V gave up 5 bases and J gave up 7 bases, with 15 bases separating them. Germline CDR1 and CDR2: GTSNPN and SVGIG (reference sequence). The CDR3 protein is CAWGRQLGQPQHF. The CDR3 nucleotides read TGTGCCTGGGGGAGACAACTGGGACAGCCCCAGCATTTT.

As for this clonotype: Possible read error: a much larger clone is one base away. V and J are TRBV12-3 or TRBV12-4 and TRBJ2-5, with 10 bases that match TRBD2. The trim removed 5 bases at V and 2 bases at J, leaving 11 bases unmatched. The CDR3 is made up of 17 amino acids. The CDR3 spells CASSAPDSGGPQETQYF. CDR3 bases: TGTGCCAGCAGTGCACCGGATAGCGGGGGGCCTCAAGAGACCCAGTACTTC.

This clonotype was counted ten times or more. The gene calls are TRBV11-2 and TRBJ2-3, with a tentative D call TRBD2 (6 bases). This CDR3 has 16 residues. Trimming took off 3 bases at V and 3 bases at J, with 16 bases between the two ends. Per the germline V gene, CDR1 is SGHAT and CDR2 is FQNNGV. CDR3: CASSLNPTSFTDTQYF. CDR3 bases: TGTGCCAGCAGCTTGAACCCTACTAGCTTTACAGATACGCAGTATTTT.

This clonotype has a count of ten or more. This chain connects TRBV6-5 to TRBJ2-2; D may be TRBD1 or TRBD2 (5 bases each). The CDR3 totals 16 residues. V lost 6 bases to trimming and J lost 0 bases, with 14 bases between them. Germline CDR1 reads MNHEY; CDR2 reads SVGAGI. In nucleotides, the CDR3 is TGTGCCAGCAGGAAGGGACGGAGGTCGAACACCGGGGAGCTGTTTTTT. This codes for CASRKGRRSNTGELFF.

Of note for this clonotype: Possible read error: a much larger clone is one base away. The rearrangement uses TRBV6-5 and TRBJ1-5, with TRBD1 as a possible D gene (6 bases). The CDR3 spans 14 residues. V was pared by 5 bases and J by 5 bases, with 13 bases between. The V gene's germline CDR1 is MNHEY and CDR2 SVGAGI. The CDR3 reads CASSRTEAYQPQHF. DNA for the CDR3: TGTGCCAGCAGTCGGACAGAGGCCTATCAGCCCCAGCATTTT.

This chain links TRBV11-2 with TRBJ1-5, with D possibly matching TRBD1 (5 bases). V lost 9 bases and J lost 9, with 18 bases in between. Germline CDR1 reads SGHAT; CDR2 reads FQNNGV. This CDR3 is 13 amino acids long. The CDR3 sequence: CASSRDRYRPQHF. CDR3 DNA sequence: TGTGCCAGTAGCCGGGACCGATATCGGCCCCAGCATTTT.

Note on this clonotype: This likely comes from a read error, as the CDR3 has no conserved phenylalanine or tryptophan at its end. The chain links TRBV11-2 to TRBJ2-3; 8 bases line up with TRBD2. V trimming: 5 bases; J trimming: 0 bases; junction bases outside the gene matches: 4. The CDR3 contains 15 residues. CDR1 and CDR2 from the germline V gene are SGHAT and FQNNGV. CDR3 protein: CASSPGLVSTDTQYI. The CDR3, as DNA: TGTGCCAGCAGCCCGGGACTAGTTAGCACAGATACGCAGTATATT.

As for this clonotype: Given a much more abundant clone one base away, this may be a read error. The V gene is TRBV4-1, the J gene TRBJ2-1; D unclear. Trimming shortened V by 0 bases and J by 5 bases, and 11 bases separated the two germline ends. There are 15 residues in the CDR3. CDR1 is MGHRA and CDR2 is YSYEKL in the germline V gene. The DNA of the CDR3 is TGCGCCAGCAGCCAAGATGCCTTTGCCGACAATGAGCAGTTCTTC. The encoded protein is CASSQDAFADNEQFF.

Comment on this clonotype: The junction does not match germline at one end; this may be a read error. The chain is built from TRBV5-1 and TRBJ2-5; a possible D gene is TRBD2 (6 bases). Per the germline V gene, CDR1 is SGHRS and CDR2 is YFSETQ. The CDR3 runs to 16 residues. The CDR3 here is CASRLYFGGEVETQYF. The DNA for the CDR3 is TGCGCCAGCCGCTTGTATTTCGGCGGGGAGGTGGAGACCCAGTACTTC.

This clonotype has just a few counts. The rearrangement joins TRBV4-1 to TRBJ1-2, with 8 bases matching TRBD1. Losses at the gene ends were 3 bases for V and 6 bases for J; bases not matched to a gene: 12. Germline V gene lookup returns CDR1 MGHRA and CDR2 YSYEKL. The CDR3 totals 16 residues. The CDR3 spells CASSQPPGGTGHGYTF. The CDR3 DNA reads as TGCGCCAGCAGCCAGCCCCCGGGTGGGACAGGCCATGGCTACACCTTC.

This clonotype came up many times. The rearrangement uses TRBV10-3 and TRBJ2-2; D ambiguous. Per the germline V gene, CDR1 is ENHRY and CDR2 is SYGVKD. The CDR3 contains 12 residues. The V gene lost 2 bases and the J gene lost 8 bases, with 6 bases spanning the gap. CDR3 in DNA: TGTGCCATCAGTGAGAACGTAGGGGAGCTGTTTTTT. Protein sequence: CAISENVGELFF.

This clonotype has a single count. The rearrangement links TRBV28 to TRBJ1-5, with 10 positions matching TRBD1. The CDR3 length is 18 residues. Germline loops: CDR1 MDHEN, CDR2 SYDVKM. V lost 8 bases, J lost 3 bases, and 16 bases stayed unmatched. The CDR3 coding sequence is TGTGCCAGCTCTTACCCGGGCGGGGGACAGGGGTTCAATCAGCCCCAGCATTTT. It yields the protein CASSYPGGGQGFNQPQHF.

This clonotype came up many times. The V gene is TRBV11-2, the J gene TRBJ2-7; TRBD1 matches at 8 bases. Germline values: CDR1 SGHAT, CDR2 FQNNGV. CDR3 length: 15 residues. The ends lost 3 bases at V and 1 base at J; junction bases unmatched: 5. The CDR3 nucleotides are TGTGCCAGCAGCTTGAGTGGACAGGGTTCCTACGAGCAGTACTTC. This encodes CASSLSGQGSYEQYF.

This clonotype has at least ten counts. This rearrangement joins TRBV6-6 to TRBJ1-5; unclear D gene. Germline loops: CDR1 MNHNY, CDR2 SVGAGI (reference sequence). Trimming pared 8 bases from V and 5 bases from J, leaving 13 bases between. The CDR3 has 13 amino acids. CDR3 region: CASVGFGYQPQHF. CDR3 DNA: TGTGCCAGCGTGGGCTTCGGGTATCAGCCCCAGCATTTT.

The table lists this clonotype with a few counts. V and J are TRBV30 and TRBJ2-7, with 10 bases aligning to TRBD1. V lost 3 bases to trimming and J lost 4 bases; unmatched junction nucleotides: 12. This CDR3 region has 16 residues. Germline V gene data show CDR1 as GTSNPN and CDR2 as SVGIG (reference sequence). CDR3 DNA sequence: TGTGCCTGGAGAATCGGGGTCGGGACAGGGGTTTACGAGCAGTACTTC. Its protein product is CAWRIGVGTGVYEQYF. Drawing the rest from reference TRBV30 and TRBJ2-7, the complete variable domain is SQTIHQWPATLVQPVGSPLSLECTVEGTSNPNLYWYRQAAGRGLQLLFYSVGIGQISSEVPQNLSASRPQDRQFILSSKKLLLSDSGFYLCAWRIGVGTGVYEQYFGPGTRLTVT.

In the case of this clonotype: A much larger clone lies one base from this, so it may be a read error. The chain carries TRBV6-6 and TRBJ1-6; TRBD1 aligns across 8 bases. Per the germline V gene, CDR1 is MNHNY and CDR2 is SVGAGI (reference sequence). CDR3 length: 15 amino acids. In DNA form, the CDR3 reads TGTGCCAGCAGTTATTCGGACAGGGCGAATTCACACCTCCACTTT. Translating gives CASSYSDRANSHLHF.